The clone carrying this T cell receptor (beta chain) has only one observation. Its specificity is not known. The CDR3 covers 18 residues. Germline values: CDR1 ENHRY, CDR2 SYGVKD. The V and J ends lost 6 bases and 1 base, in that order; junction bases with no gene match: 17. Sequenced by immunoSEQ multiplex PCR; TCRdb stores in-frame clones only, minus some. The repertoire includes under 600,000 clones, roughly 97% of them detected once, and around 0.057% sits in the top ten. The entry originates in a study of shared clonotypes between healthy human individuals. Overall study context: For every donor, three CD4 naive, three CD4 memory, two CD8 naive and one CD8 memory plates were used. Findings and caveats of the study: A handful of donors shared about 5% of their naive CD4 clonotypes. The study's rarefaction showed incomplete sorted-subset sequencing despite large depth.

Healthy HIV-negative adults without recent acute infections or vaccinations served as donors. The sequenced sample consisted of naive CD4+ T cells sorted from blood. Indicated subset: CD45RA+ positively selected. This TCR was sampled from a woman aged 25 to 39 in good health. This sequence joins TRBV10-3 and TRBJ1-1; 7 bases fit TRBD1. The CDR3 nucleotides read TGTGCCATCAGAAGACAGGGTGAGGGGGGATCGGCGAACACTGAAGCTTTCTTT. Encoded protein: CAIRRQGEGGSANTEAFF.